This T cell receptor (beta chain) was obtained from a study of blood T cell repertoires in COVID-19. In the study overall: COVID-19 samples collected from the United States, Italy and Spain covered acute and convalescent phases.

CDR1 and CDR2 (germline): SQVTM, ANQGSEA. With 2 bases removed from V and 0 bases from J, the gap between germline ends came to 10 bases. This CDR3 is built from 14 residues. Clones were sequenced by immunoSEQ multiplex PCR, and TCRdb holds only the in-frame ones, with some missing. This table has more than 90,000 clones, roughly 85% appearing once. Material: peripheral blood. The chain is built from TRBV29-1 and TRBJ1-2; D perhaps matches TRBD1 (6 bases). The TCR originated in a man older than 75 with acute or convalescent COVID-19. CDR3 nucleotide sequence: TGCAGCGTTGAAACAGGGAGCCCTAACTATGGCTACACCTTC. This encodes CSVETGSPNYGYTF.